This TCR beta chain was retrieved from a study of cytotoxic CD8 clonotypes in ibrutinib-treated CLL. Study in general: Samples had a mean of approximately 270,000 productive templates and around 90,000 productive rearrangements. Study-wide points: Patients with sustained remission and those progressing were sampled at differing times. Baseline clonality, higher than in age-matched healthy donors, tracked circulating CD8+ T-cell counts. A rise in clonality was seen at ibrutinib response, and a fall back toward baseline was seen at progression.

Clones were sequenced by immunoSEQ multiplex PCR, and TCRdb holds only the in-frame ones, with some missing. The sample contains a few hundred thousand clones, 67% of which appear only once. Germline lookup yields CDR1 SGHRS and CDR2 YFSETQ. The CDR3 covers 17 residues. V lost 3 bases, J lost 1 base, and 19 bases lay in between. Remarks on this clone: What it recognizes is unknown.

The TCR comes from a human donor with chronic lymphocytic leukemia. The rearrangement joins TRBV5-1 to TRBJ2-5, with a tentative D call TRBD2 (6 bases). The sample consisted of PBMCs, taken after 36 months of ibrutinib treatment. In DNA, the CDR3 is TGCGCCAGCAGCTGGGGGGTTGGCGGCACAACCCAAGAGACCCAGTACTTC. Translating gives CASSWGVGGTTQETQYF.